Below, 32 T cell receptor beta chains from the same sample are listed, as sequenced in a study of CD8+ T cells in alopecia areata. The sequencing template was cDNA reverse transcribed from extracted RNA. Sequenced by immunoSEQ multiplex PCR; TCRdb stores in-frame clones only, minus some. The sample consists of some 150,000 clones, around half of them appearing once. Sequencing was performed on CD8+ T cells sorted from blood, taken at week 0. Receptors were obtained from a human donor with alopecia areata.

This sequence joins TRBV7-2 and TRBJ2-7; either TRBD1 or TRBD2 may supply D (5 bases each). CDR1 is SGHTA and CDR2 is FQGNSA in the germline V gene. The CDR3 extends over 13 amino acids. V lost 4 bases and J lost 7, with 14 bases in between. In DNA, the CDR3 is TGTGCCAGCAGCTCGGGACCTCGGGGAGAGCAGTACTTC. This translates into CASSSGPRGEQYF.

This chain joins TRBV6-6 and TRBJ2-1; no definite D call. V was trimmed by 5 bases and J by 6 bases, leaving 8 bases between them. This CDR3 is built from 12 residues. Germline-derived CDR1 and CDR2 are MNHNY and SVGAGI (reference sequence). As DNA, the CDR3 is TGTGCCAGCAGTCACGAAGTCAATGAGCAGTTCTTC. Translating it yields CASSHEVNEQFF.

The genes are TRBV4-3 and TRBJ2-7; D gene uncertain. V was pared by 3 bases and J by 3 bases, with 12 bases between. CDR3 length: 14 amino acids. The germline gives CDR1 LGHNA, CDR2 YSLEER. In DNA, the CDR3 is TGCGCCAGCAGCCAGAAGGGCGGTAGCTACGAGCAGTACTTC. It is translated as CASSQKGGSYEQYF.

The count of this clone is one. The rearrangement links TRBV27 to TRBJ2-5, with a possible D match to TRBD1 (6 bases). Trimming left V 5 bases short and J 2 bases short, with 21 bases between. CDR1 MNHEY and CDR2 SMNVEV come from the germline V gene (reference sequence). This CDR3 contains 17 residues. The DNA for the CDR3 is TGTGCCAGCAGTATACAGGCAGGGGAACTACTACAAGAGACCCAGTACTTC. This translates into CASSIQAGELLQETQYF.

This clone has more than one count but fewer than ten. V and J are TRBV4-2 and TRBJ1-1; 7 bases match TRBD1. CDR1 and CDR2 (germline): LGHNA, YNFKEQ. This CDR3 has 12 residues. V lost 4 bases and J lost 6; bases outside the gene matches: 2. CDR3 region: CASSPGTAEAFF. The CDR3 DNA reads TGTGCCAGCAGCCCAGGGACAGCTGAAGCTTTCTTT.

CDR3: CAWGDYNEQFF. CDR3 DNA: TGTGCCTGGGGAGACTACAATGAGCAGTTCTTC. This chain connects TRBV30 to TRBJ2-1; D not resolved. This CDR3 is built from 11 residues. Per germline, CDR1 GTSNPN and CDR2 SVGIG (reference sequence). Trimming took 5 bases from V and 3 from J, leaving 5 bases between them. Full variable domain (missing parts from reference TRBV30 and TRBJ2-1): SQTIHQWPATLVQPVGSPLSLECTVEGTSNPNLYWYRQAAGRGLQLLFYSVGIGQISSEVPQNLSASRPQDRQFILSSKKLLLSDSGFYLCAWGDYNEQFFGPGTRLTVL.

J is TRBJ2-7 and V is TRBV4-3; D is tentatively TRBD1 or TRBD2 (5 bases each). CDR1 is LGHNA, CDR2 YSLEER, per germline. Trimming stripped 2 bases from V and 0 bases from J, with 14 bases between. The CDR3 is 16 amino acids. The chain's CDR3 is CASSQLASGSSYEQYF. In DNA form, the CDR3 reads TGCGCCAGCAGCCAATTGGCGTCAGGGAGCTCCTACGAGCAGTACTTC.

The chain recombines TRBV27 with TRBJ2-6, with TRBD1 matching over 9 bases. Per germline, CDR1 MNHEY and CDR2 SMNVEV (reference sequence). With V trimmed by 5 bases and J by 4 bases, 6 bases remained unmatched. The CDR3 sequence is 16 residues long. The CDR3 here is CASSTGQGSGANVLTF. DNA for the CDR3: TGTGCCAGCAGTACGGGACAGGGTTCCGGGGCCAACGTCCTGACTTTC. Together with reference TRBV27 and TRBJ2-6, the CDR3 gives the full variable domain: EAQVTQNPRYLITVTGKKLTVTCSQNMNHEYMSWYRQDPGLGLRQIYYSMNVEVTDKGDVPEGYKVSRKEKRNFPLILESPSPNQTSLYFCASSTGQGSGANVLTFGAGSRLTVL.

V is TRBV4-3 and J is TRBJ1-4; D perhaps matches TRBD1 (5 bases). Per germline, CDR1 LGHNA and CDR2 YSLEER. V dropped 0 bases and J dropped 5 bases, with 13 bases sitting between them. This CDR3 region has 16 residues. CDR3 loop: CASSQDSGTENEKLFF. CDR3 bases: TGCGCCAGCAGCCAAGACTCCGGGACTGAAAATGAAAAACTGTTTTTT.

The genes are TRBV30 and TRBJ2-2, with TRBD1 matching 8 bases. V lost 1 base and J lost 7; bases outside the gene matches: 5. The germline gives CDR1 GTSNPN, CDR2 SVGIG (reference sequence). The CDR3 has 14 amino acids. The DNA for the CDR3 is TGTGCCTGGAGTGCTGACAGGGGAAGCGGGGAGCTGTTTTTT. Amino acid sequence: CAWSADRGSGELFF.

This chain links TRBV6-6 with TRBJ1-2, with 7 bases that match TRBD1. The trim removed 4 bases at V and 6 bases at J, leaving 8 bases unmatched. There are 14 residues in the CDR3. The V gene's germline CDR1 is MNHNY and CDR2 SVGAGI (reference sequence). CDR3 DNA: TGTGCCAGCAGTTTGACAGGGAGGGGAGATGGCTACACCTTC. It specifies CASSLTGRGDGYTF.

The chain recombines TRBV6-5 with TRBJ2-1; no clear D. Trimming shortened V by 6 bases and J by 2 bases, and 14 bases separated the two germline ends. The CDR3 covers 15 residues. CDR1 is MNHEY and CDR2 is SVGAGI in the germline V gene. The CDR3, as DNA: TGTGCCAGCAGCCGCGACGGAGCGACCTACAATGAGCAGTTCTTC. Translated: CASSRDGATYNEQFF.

The CDR3 sequence is CSVPHTFGTQYF. The DNA for the CDR3 is TGCAGCGTTCCCCACACCTTCGGGACCCAGTACTTC. The chain combines TRBV29-1 with TRBJ2-5; no firm D call. The CDR3 runs 12 residues. Germline CDR1 and CDR2: SQVTM and ANQGSEA. Between the trimmed V and J ends, which lost 5 bases and 7 bases, there was a span of 14 bases.

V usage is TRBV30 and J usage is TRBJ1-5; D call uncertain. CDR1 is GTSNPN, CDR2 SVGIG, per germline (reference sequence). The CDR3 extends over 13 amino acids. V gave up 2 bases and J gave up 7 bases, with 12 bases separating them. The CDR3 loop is CAWSPSAQQPQHF. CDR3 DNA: TGTGCCTGGAGTCCCAGCGCCCAACAGCCCCAGCATTTT.

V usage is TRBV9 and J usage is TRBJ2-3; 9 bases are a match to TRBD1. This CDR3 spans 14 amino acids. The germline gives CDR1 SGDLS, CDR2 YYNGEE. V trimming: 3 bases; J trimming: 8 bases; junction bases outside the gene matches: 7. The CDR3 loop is CASSAGTGRGTQYF. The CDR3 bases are TGTGCCAGCAGCGCCGGGACAGGGCGGGGTACGCAGTATTTT.

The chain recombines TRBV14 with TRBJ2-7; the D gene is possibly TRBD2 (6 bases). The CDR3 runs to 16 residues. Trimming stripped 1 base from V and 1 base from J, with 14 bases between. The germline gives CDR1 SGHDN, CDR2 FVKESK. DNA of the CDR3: TGTGCCAGCAGCCAAGTTGGGGGGATAGAGTCCTACGAGCAGTACTTC. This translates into CASSQVGGIESYEQYF.

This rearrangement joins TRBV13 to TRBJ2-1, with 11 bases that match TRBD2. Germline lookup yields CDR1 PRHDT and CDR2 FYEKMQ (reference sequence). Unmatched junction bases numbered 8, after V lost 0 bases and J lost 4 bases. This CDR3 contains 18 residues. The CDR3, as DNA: TGTGCCAGCAGCTTAGGTAGCGGGGGGGCCGAACAATACAATGAGCAGTTCTTC. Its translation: CASSLGSGGAEQYNEQFF.

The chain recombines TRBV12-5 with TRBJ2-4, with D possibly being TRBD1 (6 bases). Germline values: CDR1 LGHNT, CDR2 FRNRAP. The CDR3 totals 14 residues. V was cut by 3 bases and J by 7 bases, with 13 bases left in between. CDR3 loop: CASGLSGGRNIQYF. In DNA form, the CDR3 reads TGTGCTAGTGGTTTATCTGGGGGCAGGAACATTCAGTACTTC. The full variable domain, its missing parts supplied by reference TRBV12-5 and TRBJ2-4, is DARVTQTPRHKVTEMGQEVTMRCQPILGHNTVFWYRQTMMQGLELLAYFRNRAPLDDSGMPKDRFSAEMPDATLATLKIQPSEPRDSAVYFCASGLSGGRNIQYFGAGTRLSVL.

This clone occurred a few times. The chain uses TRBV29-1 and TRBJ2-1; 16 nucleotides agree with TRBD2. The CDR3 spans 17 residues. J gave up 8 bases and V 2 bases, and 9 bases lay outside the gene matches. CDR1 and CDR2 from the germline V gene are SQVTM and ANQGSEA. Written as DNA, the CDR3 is TGCAGCGTTGAATTGGGACTAGCGGGGGGGCCCTCGGATGAGCAGTTCTTC. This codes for CSVELGLAGGPSDEQFF.

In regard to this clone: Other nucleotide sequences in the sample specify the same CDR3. The CDR3: CAWSSDGYTF. The CDR3 DNA sequence: TGTGCCTGGAGTTCAGATGGCTACACCTTC. The chain links TRBV30 to TRBJ1-2, with D hard to call. The CDR3 spans 10 residues. V was pared by 2 bases and J by 6 bases, with 4 bases between. Looked up from germline, CDR1 is GTSNPN and CDR2 is SVGIG (reference sequence).

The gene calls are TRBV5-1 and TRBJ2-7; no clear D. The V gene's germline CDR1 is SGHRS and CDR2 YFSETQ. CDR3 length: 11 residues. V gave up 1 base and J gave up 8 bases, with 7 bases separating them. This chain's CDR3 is CASSLSGKQYF. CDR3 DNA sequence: TGCGCCAGCAGCTTGAGTGGTAAGCAGTACTTC.

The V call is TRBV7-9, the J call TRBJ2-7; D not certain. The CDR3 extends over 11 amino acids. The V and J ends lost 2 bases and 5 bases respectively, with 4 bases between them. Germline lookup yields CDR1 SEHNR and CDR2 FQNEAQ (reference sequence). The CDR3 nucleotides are TGTGCCAGCAGCTTAAATGACGAGCAGTACTTC. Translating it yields CASSLNDEQYF.

CDR3 bases: TGTGCCAGCCATGCGGGGGGTGGAAATGAGCAGTTCTTC. This translates into CASHAGGGNEQFF. The V gene is TRBV7-2, the J gene TRBJ2-1, with 8 nucleotides matching TRBD2. The germline CDR1 and CDR2 sequences are SGHTA and FQGNSA. This CDR3 has 13 amino acids. Trimming at V came to 8 bases and at J to 7 bases, leaving 7 bases not matched to a gene. The whole variable domain, filled in from reference TRBV7-2 and TRBJ2-1, reads GAGVSQSPSNKVTEKGKDVELRCDPISGHTALYWYRQSLGQGLEFLIYFQGNSAPDKSGLPSDRFSAERTGGSVSTLTIQRTQQEDSAVYLCASHAGGGNEQFFGPGTRLTVL.

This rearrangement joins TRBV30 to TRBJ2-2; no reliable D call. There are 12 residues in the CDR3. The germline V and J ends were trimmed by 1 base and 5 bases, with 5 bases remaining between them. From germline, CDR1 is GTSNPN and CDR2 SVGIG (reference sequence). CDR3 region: CAWSAYTGELFF. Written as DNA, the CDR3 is TGTGCCTGGAGTGCGTATACCGGGGAGCTGTTTTTT.

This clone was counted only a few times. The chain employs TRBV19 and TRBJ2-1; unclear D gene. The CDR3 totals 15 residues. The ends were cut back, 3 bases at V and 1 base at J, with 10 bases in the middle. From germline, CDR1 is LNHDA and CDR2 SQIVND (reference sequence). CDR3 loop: CASSMSSGSYNEQFF. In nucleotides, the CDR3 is TGTGCCAGTAGTATGTCCAGTGGATCCTACAATGAGCAGTTCTTC. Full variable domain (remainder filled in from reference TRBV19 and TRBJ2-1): DGGITQSPKYLFRKEGQNVTLSCEQNLNHDAMYWYRQDPGQGLRLIYYSQIVNDFQKGDIAEGYSVSREKKESFPLTVTSAQKNPTAFYLCASSMSSGSYNEQFFGPGTRLTVL.

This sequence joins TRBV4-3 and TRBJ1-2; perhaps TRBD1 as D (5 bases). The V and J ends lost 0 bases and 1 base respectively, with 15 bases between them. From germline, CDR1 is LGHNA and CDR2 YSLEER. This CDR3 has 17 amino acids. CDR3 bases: TGCGCCAGCAGCCAAGACATTATGACAGCTTTTAACTATGGCTACACCTTC. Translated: CASSQDIMTAFNYGYTF.

The CDR3 DNA reads TGTGCCAGCAGTTTGGGAGTTGAGCAGTTCTTC. Translating gives CASSLGVEQFF. V and J are TRBV27 and TRBJ2-1; D is possibly TRBD2 (5 bases). The CDR3 runs to 11 residues. Germline loops: CDR1 MNHEY, CDR2 SMNVEV (reference sequence). The V and J ends lost 3 bases and 9 bases respectively, with 6 bases between them.

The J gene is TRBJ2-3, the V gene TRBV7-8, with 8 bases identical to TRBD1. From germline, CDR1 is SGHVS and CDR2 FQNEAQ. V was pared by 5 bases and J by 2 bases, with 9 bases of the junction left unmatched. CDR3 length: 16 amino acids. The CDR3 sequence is CASSQTPTGVTDTQYF. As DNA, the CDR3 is TGTGCCAGCAGCCAAACCCCGACAGGGGTCACAGATACGCAGTATTTT.

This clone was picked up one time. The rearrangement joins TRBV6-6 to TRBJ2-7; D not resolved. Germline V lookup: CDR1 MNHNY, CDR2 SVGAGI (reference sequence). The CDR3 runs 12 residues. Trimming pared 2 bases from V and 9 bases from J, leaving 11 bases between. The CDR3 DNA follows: TGTGCCAGCAGTTACACCGGAGACGCGCAGTACTTC. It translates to CASSYTGDAQYF.

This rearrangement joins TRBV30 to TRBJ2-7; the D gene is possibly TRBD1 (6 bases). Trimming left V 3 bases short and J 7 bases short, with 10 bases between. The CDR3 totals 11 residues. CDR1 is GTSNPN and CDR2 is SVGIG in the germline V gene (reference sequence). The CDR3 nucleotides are TGTGCCTGGAGCCAAGGGGGAGAGCAGTACTTC. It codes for CAWSQGGEQYF.

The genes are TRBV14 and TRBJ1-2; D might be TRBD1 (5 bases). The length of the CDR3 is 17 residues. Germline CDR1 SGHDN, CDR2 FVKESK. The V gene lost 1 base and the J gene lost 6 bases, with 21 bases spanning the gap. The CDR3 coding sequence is TGTGCCAGCAGCCAAGCTCAAACGGGACCCCGCTCGGATGGCTACACCTTC. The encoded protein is CASSQAQTGPRSDGYTF.

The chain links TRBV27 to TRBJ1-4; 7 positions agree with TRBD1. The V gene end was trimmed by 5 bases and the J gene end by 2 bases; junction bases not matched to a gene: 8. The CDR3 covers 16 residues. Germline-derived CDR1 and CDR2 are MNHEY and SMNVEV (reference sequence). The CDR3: CASSTLNRGTNEKLFF. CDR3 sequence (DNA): TGTGCCAGCAGTACCCTCAACAGGGGTACTAATGAAAAACTGTTTTTT.